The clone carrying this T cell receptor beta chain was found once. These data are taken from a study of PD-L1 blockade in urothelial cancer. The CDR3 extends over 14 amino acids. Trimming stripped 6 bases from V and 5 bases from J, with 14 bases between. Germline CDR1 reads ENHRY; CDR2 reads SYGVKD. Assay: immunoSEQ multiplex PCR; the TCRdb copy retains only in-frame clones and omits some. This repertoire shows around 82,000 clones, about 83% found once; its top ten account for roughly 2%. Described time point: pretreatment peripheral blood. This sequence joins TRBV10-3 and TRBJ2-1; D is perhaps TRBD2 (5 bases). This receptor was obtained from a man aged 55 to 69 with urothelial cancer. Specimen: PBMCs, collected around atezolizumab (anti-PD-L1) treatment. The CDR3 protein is CAIRDGLGDNEQFF. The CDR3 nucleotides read TGTGCCATCAGGGACGGACTGGGAGACAATGAGCAGTTCTTC.